Following are 14 T cell receptor beta chains from one sample sequenced in a study of Ad26.COV2.S vaccination and SARS-CoV-2 variants. Profiled with immunoSEQ multiplex PCR; TCRdb holds only in-frame clones, not every one. The sample consists of 300,000 to 350,000 clones, roughly 88% of them appearing once. Described treatment: roughly 19 received Ad26.COV2.S at low or high dose, single or two shots; a few received placebo; per-sample allocation not given. Repertoires come from day 63 after the first vaccine or placebo injection. Material: peripheral blood, obtained in a trial of Ad26.COV2.S vaccine versus placebo. The receptors come from a person between 18 and 59 years old who received the Ad26.COV2.S COVID-19 vaccine or a placebo.

This clone came up a few times. The rearrangement links TRBV6-4 to TRBJ2-2; 7 bases match TRBD1. CDR1 MRHNA and CDR2 SNTAGT come from the germline V gene. The CDR3 is 14 residues long. The ends lost 2 bases at V and 5 bases at J; junction bases unmatched: 2. CDR3 bases: TGTGCCAGCAGTGACGGGACAGTAACCGGGGAGCTGTTTTTT. Protein sequence: CASSDGTVTGELFF.

The gene calls are TRBV9 and TRBJ1-2; 10 positions match TRBD1. This CDR3 has 14 amino acids. Germline V gene lookup returns CDR1 SGDLS and CDR2 YYNGEE. V dropped 2 bases and J dropped 4; count of bases not matched to a gene: 2. The CDR3 is CASSVGTGAYGYTF. CDR3 sequence (DNA): TGTGCCAGCAGCGTCGGGACAGGGGCCTATGGCTACACCTTC.

This chain uses TRBV21-1 with TRBJ1-2; the table names TRBD1, a call not compared with the DNA. TRBV21-1 is annotated as a pseudogene. The CDR3 is 18 residues long. The CDR3 nucleotides are TGTGCCAGCAGCAAATGGAAAGGGGTGCGGCGTGGGGTAGATGGCTACACCTTC. Its translation is CASSKWKGVRRGVDGYTF.

V usage is TRBV12-5 and J usage is TRBJ1-4; 9 bases are shared with TRBD1. V was clipped by 2 bases and J by 7 bases; unmatched bases: 5. The germline V gene has CDR1 LGHNT and CDR2 FRNRAP. There are 15 residues in the CDR3. The CDR3 here is CASGLPRTGVEKLFF. As DNA, the CDR3 is TGTGCTAGTGGTTTGCCGCGGACAGGGGTTGAAAAACTGTTTTTT.

V is TRBV6-5 and J is TRBJ1-5, with D tentatively TRBD1 (6 bases). The germline gives CDR1 MNHEY, CDR2 SVGAGI. V was shortened by 7 bases and J by 2 bases, with 15 bases between the two germline ends. The CDR3 is made up of 15 amino acids. The CDR3 DNA reads TGTGCCAGCAAACAACAGGGAGCCGGCAATCAGCCCCAGCATTTT. It codes for CASKQQGAGNQPQHF.

CDR3 protein: CASSQDLEMRLYGYTF. The CDR3 DNA is TGTGCCAGCAGCCAAGATCTTGAGATGAGACTCTATGGCTACACCTTC. The chain employs TRBV3-1 (or the pseudogene TRBV3-2) and TRBJ1-2; the D is unclear. The CDR3 sequence is 16 residues long. The germline V gene encodes CDR1 LGHDT and CDR2 YNNKEL (reference sequence). Trimming left V 0 bases short and J 4 bases short, with 15 bases between.

The chain has TRBV9 and TRBJ2-3; 10 positions match TRBD2. V trimming: 7 bases; J trimming: 2 bases; junction bases outside the gene matches: 4. Germline values: CDR1 SGDLS, CDR2 YYNGEE. The CDR3 covers 14 residues. The CDR3: CASSTSGYTDTQYF. CDR3 nucleotide sequence: TGTGCCAGCTCGACTAGCGGGTACACAGATACGCAGTATTTT.

V gene TRBV7-8 combines with J gene TRBJ2-1; TRBD1 matches 11 bases. The CDR3 has 13 residues. From germline, CDR1 is SGHVS and CDR2 FQNEAQ. Unmatched junction bases numbered 1, after V lost 5 bases and J lost 7 bases. CDR3 nucleotides: TGTGCCAGCAGCGGGACAGGGGGGAATGAGCAGTTCTTC. Translating gives CASSGTGGNEQFF.

This clone was counted once. The chain has TRBV9 and TRBJ2-3; D gene unclear. Trimming took off 0 bases at V and 1 base at J, with 9 bases between the two ends. The germline V gene has CDR1 SGDLS and CDR2 YYNGEE. The CDR3 covers 15 residues. CDR3 region: CASSVEGSGTDTQYF. CDR3 DNA: TGTGCCAGCAGCGTAGAGGGCAGTGGCACAGATACGCAGTATTTT.

The CDR3 region has the DNA TGTGCCAGCAGCTTGGAAGAGAACACCGGGGAGCTGTTTTTT. Its translation: CASSLEENTGELFF. This chain connects TRBV5-6 to TRBJ2-2; D remains ambiguous. Germline V gene data show CDR1 as SGHDT and CDR2 as YYEEEE. Trimming took off 0 bases at V and 1 base at J, with 4 bases between the two ends. The CDR3 covers 14 residues.

The chain carries TRBV30 and TRBJ1-1; weak D call: TRBD1 (6 bases). Germline V lookup: CDR1 GTSNPN, CDR2 SVGIG (reference sequence). V was shortened by 3 bases and J by 0 bases, with 23 bases between the two germline ends. The CDR3 spans 18 residues. Here the CDR3 reads CAWRVEAVWGHMNTEAFF. The CDR3 region has the DNA TGTGCCTGGAGGGTGGAGGCTGTTTGGGGGCACATGAACACTGAAGCTTTCTTT.

This rearrangement joins TRBV20-1 to TRBJ1-1; no clear D gene. Trimming took off 7 bases at V and 12 bases at J, with 15 bases between the two ends. Looked up from germline, CDR1 is DFQATT and CDR2 is SNEGSKA (reference sequence). The CDR3 is 10 amino acids. This chain's CDR3 is CSVSPPGPFF. The CDR3 coding sequence is TGCAGTGTTAGCCCTCCCGGACCTTTCTTT.

The chain recombines TRBV29-1 with TRBJ2-1; D remains ambiguous. There are 16 residues in the CDR3. The germline V gene encodes CDR1 SQVTM and CDR2 ANQGSEA. Trimming removed 3 bases from V and 0 bases from J, with 15 bases in between. Here the CDR3 reads CSVESGLRSSYNEQFF. DNA of the CDR3: TGCAGCGTTGAGTCCGGCCTCCGAAGCTCCTACAATGAGCAGTTCTTC.

This sequence joins TRBV5-6 and TRBJ1-1, with a possible D match to TRBD1 (6 bases). V lost 2 bases, J lost 10 bases, and 12 bases lay in between. The CDR3 spans 12 residues. CDR1 and CDR2 from the germline V gene are SGHDT and YYEEEE. DNA for the CDR3: TGTGCCAGCAGCTTAATCGACAGGCGAGCTTTCTTT. This sequence encodes CASSLIDRRAFF.